Shown below are 29 T cell receptor beta chains from a single sample sequenced in a study of blood T cell repertoires in COVID-19. Sequencing was performed with immunoSEQ multiplex PCR; in TCRdb, only in-frame clones are kept and a portion is missing. The sample shows about 110,000 clones, over 60% of them seen only once. The sequenced material came from peripheral blood. All receptors come from a woman aged 80 or older with active or convalescent COVID-19.

J is TRBJ2-7 and V is TRBV28; D perhaps matches TRBD2 (6 bases). CDR3 length: 11 residues. Trimming took 8 bases from V and 2 from J, leaving 7 bases between them. Germline values: CDR1 MDHEN, CDR2 SYDVKM. CDR3 in DNA: TGTGCCAGCGGACTACCCTACGAGCAGTACTTC. Translated, it gives CASGLPYEQYF.

To note about this clone: An end of the junction does not agree with germline; a read error may underlie this. The rearrangement joins TRBV7-7 to TRBJ2-3; 12 bases are a match to TRBD2. Germline V gives CDR1 SSHAT, CDR2 FNYEAQ (reference sequence). The CDR3 is made up of 15 amino acids. The CDR3 DNA reads TGTGCTAGCAGCCCGGTGACTAGCGGGAGTGATACGCAGTATTTT. It yields the protein CASSPVTSGSDTQYF.

This clone was seen many times. V is TRBV30 and J is TRBJ1-1; possible D gene TRBD1, 5 bases. The CDR3 spans 12 residues. The V gene lost 1 base and the J gene lost 7 bases, with 10 bases spanning the gap. Germline assignment: CDR1 GTSNPN and CDR2 SVGIG (reference sequence). CDR3 amino acids: CAWSGGRNEAFF. The CDR3 DNA reads TGTGCCTGGAGTGGGGGCAGAAATGAAGCTTTCTTT.

The chain is built from TRBV7-2 and TRBJ1-5; a weak D match, TRBD1 (5 bases). Germline V lookup: CDR1 SGHTA, CDR2 FQGNSA. V lost 5 bases to trimming and J lost 10 bases, with 9 bases between them. The CDR3 length is 11 residues. CDR3 in DNA: TGTGCCAGCAGCCGCGGGGGACCCCAGCATTTT. It specifies CASSRGGPQHF.

The rearrangement links TRBV4-3 to TRBJ1-1; TRBD1 aligns across 8 bases. V shed 1 base and J 4 bases; nucleotides not matched to a gene: 11. This CDR3 has 17 amino acids. The V gene's germline CDR1 is LGHNA and CDR2 YSLEER. The CDR3 bases are TGCGCCAGCAGCCAAGCGCAGGGGGCAGGATTCGGCACTGAAGCTTTCTTT. This codes for CASSQAQGAGFGTEAFF.

The rearrangement links TRBV5-1 to TRBJ2-7; the match to TRBD2 covers 7 bases. The CDR3 covers 16 residues. J lost 0 bases, V lost 0 bases, and 6 bases had no gene match. Germline V gene sequence: CDR1 SGHRS, CDR2 YFSETQ. This CDR3 reads CASSLEGLPNSYEQYF. CDR3 coding DNA: TGCGCCAGCAGCTTGGAGGGACTACCTAACTCCTACGAGCAGTACTTC.

V gene TRBV5-6 combines with J gene TRBJ1-3; D might be TRBD1 (5 bases). The V end lost 3 bases, the J end lost 4 bases, and 14 bases lay between the germline ends. Germline V gene sequence: CDR1 SGHDT, CDR2 YYEEEE. The CDR3 spans 15 residues. The CDR3 loop reads CASSSGRRGGNTIYF. As DNA, the CDR3 is TGTGCCAGCAGCTCTGGACGGCGGGGGGGAAACACCATATATTTT.

This chain uses TRBV28 with TRBJ1-2; D unresolved. The CDR3 is 14 amino acids. The ends were cut back, 1 base at V and 5 bases at J, with 11 bases in the middle. Germline lookup yields CDR1 MDHEN and CDR2 SYDVKM. CDR3 residues: CASSLSSFRYGYTF. The CDR3 DNA reads TGTGCCAGCAGTTTATCGTCGTTTCGGTATGGCTACACCTTC.

This rearrangement joins TRBV7-2 to TRBJ2-3, with TRBD2 identical over 8 bases. Trimming took 3 bases from V and 7 from J; bases not matched to a gene: 6. The CDR3 has 14 amino acids. Germline-derived CDR1 and CDR2 are SGHTA and FQGNSA. The CDR3 loop reads CASSFRSGRNTQYF. Written as DNA, the CDR3 is TGTGCCAGCAGCTTCCGGAGCGGGAGAAATACGCAGTATTTT.

V and J are TRBV28 and TRBJ2-7; TRBD2 agrees at 13 bases. The CDR3 covers 19 residues. The V gene end was trimmed by 7 bases and the J gene end by 0 bases; junction bases not matched to a gene: 15. The germline V gene has CDR1 MDHEN and CDR2 SYDVKM. CDR3 in DNA: TGTGCCAGCACTTCGATTATAGGGGGGACTAGCGGGAACTCCTACGAGCAGTACTTC. Amino acids: CASTSIIGGTSGNSYEQYF.

The chain links TRBV5-1 to TRBJ2-5; 7 positions match TRBD1. The CDR3 consists of 13 residues. The germline V gene has CDR1 SGHRS and CDR2 YFSETQ. The ends lost 4 bases at V and 5 bases at J; junction bases unmatched: 5. This chain's CDR3 is CASSLDRWETQYF. CDR3 nucleotides: TGCGCCAGCAGCCTGGACAGGTGGGAGACCCAGTACTTC.

This chain uses TRBV5-1 with TRBJ1-6; possibly TRBD1 for D (5 bases). V shed 3 bases and J shed 8 bases, with 18 bases lying between them. Germline lookup yields CDR1 SGHRS and CDR2 YFSETQ. The CDR3 loop spans 16 amino acids. CDR3 bases: TGCGCCAGCAGCTCTAAGGGGCGGGGAGGCGATTCACCCCTCCACTTT. Residues: CASSSKGRGGDSPLHF.

The chain is built from TRBV18 and TRBJ2-7, with 10 bases identical to TRBD1. CDR1 KGHSH and CDR2 LQKENI come from the germline V gene. The CDR3 length is 16 residues. J was trimmed by 3 bases and V by 0 bases; bases with no gene match: 5. In nucleotides, the CDR3 is TGTGCCAGCTCACCACCGGGGACAGGGGTGCTCTACGAGCAGTACTTC. Protein sequence: CASSPPGTGVLYEQYF.

The J gene is TRBJ2-1, the V gene TRBV28, with 9 bases lining up with TRBD2. Germline V lookup: CDR1 MDHEN, CDR2 SYDVKM. This CDR3 has 15 residues. The J segment lost 4 bases and the V segment lost 3 bases, leaving 4 bases of the junction unmatched. The CDR3 DNA reads TGTGCCAGCAGTTTCCCGACTAGCGGATACAATGAGCAGTTCTTC. Translated: CASSFPTSGYNEQFF.

In DNA, the CDR3 is TGTGCCTGGAGCCTCACGGGAGAGACCCAGTACTTC. This translates into CAWSLTGETQYF. The chain combines TRBV30 with TRBJ2-5; the D is unclear. Per the germline V gene, CDR1 is GTSNPN and CDR2 is SVGIG (reference sequence). Trimming cost V 3 bases and J 4 bases, with 9 bases left between them. This CDR3 spans 12 amino acids. Complete variable domain (other parts from reference TRBV30 and TRBJ2-5): SQTIHQWPATLVQPVGSPLSLECTVEGTSNPNLYWYRQAAGRGLQLLFYSVGIGQISSEVPQNLSASRPQDRQFILSSKKLLLSDSGFYLCAWSLTGETQYFGPGTRLLVL.

The rearrangement links TRBV7-3 to TRBJ2-2; maybe TRBD2 (6 bases). V lost 5 bases and J lost 4, with 11 bases in between. Germline V gene sequence: CDR1 SGHTA, CDR2 FQGTGA. This CDR3 region has 14 residues. This CDR3 reads CASSLGLPTGELFF. The CDR3 nucleotides are TGTGCCAGCAGCCTGGGACTTCCCACCGGGGAGCTGTTTTTT. The whole variable domain, filled in from reference TRBV7-3 and TRBJ2-2, reads GAGVSQTPSNKVTEKGKYVELRCDPISGHTALYWYRQSLGQGPEFLIYFQGTGAADDSGLPNDRFFAVRPEGSVSTLKIQRTERGDSAVYLCASSLGLPTGELFFGEGSRLTVL.

J is TRBJ2-7 and V is TRBV21-1; TRBD2 is taken as the D call from the table, unchecked against the DNA. TRBV21-1 is designated a pseudogene. The CDR3 loop spans 16 amino acids. CDR3 DNA sequence: TGTGCCAGCAGCAGCGGTAGAAAGGCGCCCACCTACGAGCAGTACTTC. It encodes CASSSGRKAPTYEQYF.

The rearrangement joins TRBV29-1 to TRBJ2-7, with D maybe TRBD1 (5 bases). Germline V lookup: CDR1 SQVTM, CDR2 ANQGSEA. V lost 5 bases and J lost 4, with 15 bases in between. This CDR3 has 13 amino acids. The CDR3, as DNA: TGCAGCGTTCAGGGTGGGGAAGTTTACGAGCAGTACTTC. Its translation is CSVQGGEVYEQYF.

The J gene is TRBJ1-1, the V gene TRBV5-1, with D tentatively TRBD1 (6 bases). CDR1 and CDR2 (germline): SGHRS, YFSETQ. Between the trimmed V and J ends, which lost 0 bases and 1 base, there was a span of 10 bases. This CDR3 contains 15 residues. The CDR3 loop is CASSLAWGQNTEAFF. In DNA, the CDR3 is TGCGCCAGCAGCTTGGCGTGGGGACAGAACACTGAAGCTTTCTTT. The whole variable domain, remainder taken from reference TRBV5-1 and TRBJ1-1, is KAGVTQTPRYLIKTRGQQVTLSCSPISGHRSVSWYQQTPGQGLQFLFEYFSETQRNKGNFPGRFSGRQFSNSRSEMNVSTLELGDSALYLCASSLAWGQNTEAFFGQGTRLTVV.

This sequence joins TRBV28 and TRBJ2-7, with 7 positions matching TRBD1. CDR3 length: 16 amino acids. V was pared by 7 bases and J by 3 bases, with 15 bases of the junction left unmatched. The V gene's germline CDR1 is MDHEN and CDR2 SYDVKM. The CDR3 is CASTNNAGRGNYEQYF. CDR3 DNA sequence: TGTGCCAGCACCAACAATGCGGGCAGGGGGAACTACGAGCAGTACTTC.

This chain joins TRBV5-1 and TRBJ1-2, with D unresolved. The germline gives CDR1 SGHRS, CDR2 YFSETQ. The CDR3 sequence is 13 residues long. The ends were cut back, 4 bases at V and 5 bases at J, with 12 bases in the middle. The CDR3, as DNA: TGCGCCAGCAGCGTTGACAAGCCTTATGGCTACACCTTC. This encodes CASSVDKPYGYTF.

This chain uses TRBV18 with TRBJ2-7; 9 nucleotides agree with TRBD1. Per germline, CDR1 KGHSH and CDR2 LQKENI. Germline trimming cut 6 bases from V and 6 bases from J; bases unmatched to any gene: 15. There are 16 residues in the CDR3. CDR3 loop: CASSPGPGQGNREQYF. CDR3 nucleotide sequence: TGTGCCAGCTCGCCGGGGCCCGGACAGGGGAATCGCGAGCAGTACTTC.

This sequence joins TRBV2 and TRBJ2-5, with TRBD2 identical over 9 bases. The CDR3 contains 17 residues. The germline V gene encodes CDR1 SNHLY and CDR2 FYNNEI. Germline trimming cut 7 bases from V and 4 bases from J; bases unmatched to any gene: 16. DNA for the CDR3: TGTGCCAGCACTTACCACGGGGTAGCGGGAGATGGAGAGACCCAGTACTTC. This codes for CASTYHGVAGDGETQYF.

The genes are TRBV25-1 and TRBJ1-2; possible D gene TRBD1, 5 bases. The V end lost 3 bases, the J end lost 8 bases, and 16 bases lay between the germline ends. This CDR3 is built from 14 residues. Germline assignment: CDR1 MGHDK and CDR2 SYGVNS. CDR3 protein: CASSEPRGAGGYTF. Written as DNA, the CDR3 is TGTGCCAGCAGTGAGCCGAGGGGAGCGGGCGGCTACACCTTC.

The chain carries TRBV5-5 and TRBJ2-3; TRBD2 matches at 9 bases. This CDR3 has 16 amino acids. With 2 bases clipped from V and 5 bases from J, the junction kept 9 bases outside the gene matches. Germline CDR1 and CDR2: SGHKS and YYEKEE (reference sequence). The DNA for the CDR3 is TGTGCCAGCAGCTTTACGGGACTAGCCCCCGGAGATACGCAGTATTTT. It is translated as CASSFTGLAPGDTQYF.

This chain uses TRBV28 with TRBJ2-7; TRBD2 might be the D (6 bases). CDR1 and CDR2 from the germline V gene are MDHEN and SYDVKM. V lost 4 bases and J lost 4, with 11 bases in between. The CDR3 consists of 13 residues. The DNA of the CDR3 is TGTGCCAGCAGTTACACTAGCCTATACGAGCAGTACTTC. Translating it yields CASSYTSLYEQYF. Full variable domain (rest looked up from reference TRBV28 and TRBJ2-7): DVKVTQSSRYLVKRTGEKVFLECVQDMDHENMFWYRQDPGLGLRLIYFSYDVKMKEKGDIPEGYSVSREKKERFSLILESASTNQTSMYLCASSYTSLYEQYFGPGTRLTVT.

The chain carries TRBV7-2 and TRBJ1-2; D is ambiguous. This CDR3 has 12 residues. Germline CDR1 and CDR2: SGHTA and FQGNSA. Deletions cut 5 bases from V and 0 bases from J, with 4 bases between. CDR3 in DNA: TGTGCCAGCAGCCTATCTAACTATGGCTACACCTTC. Its translation is CASSLSNYGYTF.

V usage is TRBV5-1 and J usage is TRBJ2-1; 8 bases line up with TRBD2. The V gene end was trimmed by 3 bases and the J gene end by 7 bases; junction bases not matched to a gene: 9. The germline V gene has CDR1 SGHRS and CDR2 YFSETQ. This CDR3 has 15 residues. This chain's CDR3 is CASSSGLAVNNEQFF. The CDR3 DNA reads TGCGCCAGCAGCTCCGGACTAGCTGTCAATAATGAGCAGTTCTTC.

The chain joins TRBV25-1 to TRBJ2-7; 7 bases map to TRBD2. This CDR3 region has 15 residues. Germline loops: CDR1 MGHDK, CDR2 SYGVNS. V shed 3 bases, J shed 7 bases, and the junction held 12 bases outside the gene matches. The CDR3 region is CASSESGIMYGEQYF. As DNA, the CDR3 is TGTGCCAGCAGTGAGAGCGGGATTATGTACGGGGAGCAGTACTTC.